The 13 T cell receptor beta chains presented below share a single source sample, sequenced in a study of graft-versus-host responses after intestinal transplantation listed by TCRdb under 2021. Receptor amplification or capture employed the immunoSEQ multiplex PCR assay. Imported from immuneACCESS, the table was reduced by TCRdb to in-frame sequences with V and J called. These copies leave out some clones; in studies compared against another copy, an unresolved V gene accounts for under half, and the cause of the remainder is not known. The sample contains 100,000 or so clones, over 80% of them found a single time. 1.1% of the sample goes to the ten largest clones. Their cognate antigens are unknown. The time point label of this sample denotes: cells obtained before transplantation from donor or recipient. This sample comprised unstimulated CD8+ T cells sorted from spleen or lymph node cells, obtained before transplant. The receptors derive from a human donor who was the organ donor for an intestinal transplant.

The DNA for the CDR3 is TGTGCCAGCAGCGTTAGTACGGGCGGGGGGGCCGTAGATACGCAGTATTTT. It encodes CASSVSTGGGAVDTQYF. The chain uses TRBV9 and TRBJ2-3, with 9 nucleotides matching TRBD2. The CDR3 contains 17 residues. Trimming at V came to 2 bases and at J to 5 bases, leaving 12 bases not matched to a gene. Per germline, CDR1 SGDLS and CDR2 YYNGEE.

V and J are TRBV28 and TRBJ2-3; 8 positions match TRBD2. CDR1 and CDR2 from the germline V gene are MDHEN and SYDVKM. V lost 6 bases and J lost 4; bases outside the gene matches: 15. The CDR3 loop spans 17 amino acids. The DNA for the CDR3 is TGTGCCAGCAGCGAGCTCCCAGCGGGAGTGGGGCCAGATACGCAGTATTTT. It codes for CASSELPAGVGPDTQYF.

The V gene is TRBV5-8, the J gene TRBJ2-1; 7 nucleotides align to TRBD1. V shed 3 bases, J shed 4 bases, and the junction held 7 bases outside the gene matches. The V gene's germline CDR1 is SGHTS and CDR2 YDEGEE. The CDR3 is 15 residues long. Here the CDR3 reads CASSSPGTDYNEQFF. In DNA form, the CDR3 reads TGTGCCAGCAGCTCCCCCGGGACAGATTACAATGAGCAGTTCTTC.

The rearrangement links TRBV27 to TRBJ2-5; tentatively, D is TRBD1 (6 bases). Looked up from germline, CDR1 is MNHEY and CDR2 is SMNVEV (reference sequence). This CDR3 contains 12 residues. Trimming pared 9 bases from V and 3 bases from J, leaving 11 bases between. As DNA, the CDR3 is TGTGCCAGTAGGGGGATAAAAGAGACCCAGTACTTC. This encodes CASRGIKETQYF.

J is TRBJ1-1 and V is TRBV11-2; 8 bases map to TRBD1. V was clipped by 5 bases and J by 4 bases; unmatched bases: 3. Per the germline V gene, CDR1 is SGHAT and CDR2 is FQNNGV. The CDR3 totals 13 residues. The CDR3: CASSPGQGTEAFF. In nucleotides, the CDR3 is TGTGCCAGCAGCCCTGGACAGGGCACTGAAGCTTTCTTT.

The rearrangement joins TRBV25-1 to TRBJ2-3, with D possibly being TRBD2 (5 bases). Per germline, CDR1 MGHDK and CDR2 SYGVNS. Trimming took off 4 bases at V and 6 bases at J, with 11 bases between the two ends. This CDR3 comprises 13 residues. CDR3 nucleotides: TGTGCCAGCAGTGTACTAGTTTCGGATACGCAGTATTTT. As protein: CASSVLVSDTQYF.

The CDR3 reads CASSLTAGSSYEQYF. For the CDR3, the DNA is TGTGCCAGCAGCTTAACGGCGGGATCCTCATACGAGCAGTACTTC. The J gene is TRBJ2-7, the V gene TRBV11-2, with D maybe TRBD2 (6 bases). Trimming removed 2 bases from V and 4 bases from J, with 15 bases in between. The germline V gene has CDR1 SGHAT and CDR2 FQNNGV. This CDR3 comprises 15 residues.

In DNA form, the CDR3 reads TGTGCCAGCAGTTTCGCAGGGGCCACTGAAGCTTTCTTT. Its translation: CASSFAGATEAFF. The V gene is TRBV27, the J gene TRBJ1-1; perhaps TRBD1 as D (6 bases). Germline-derived CDR1 and CDR2 are MNHEY and SMNVEV (reference sequence). V was trimmed by 3 bases and J by 4 bases, leaving 9 bases between them. The CDR3 length is 13 residues.

In DNA form, the CDR3 reads TGTGCCAGCAGTTTAGTAGGGACTCCGGGGGAGCTGTTTTTT. Translating gives CASSLVGTPGELFF. The chain employs TRBV27 and TRBJ2-2, with D perhaps matching TRBD2 (6 bases). The CDR3 is 14 residues long. Per the germline V gene, CDR1 is MNHEY and CDR2 is SMNVEV (reference sequence). The V end was cut by 2 bases, the J end by 8 bases, with 12 bases between.

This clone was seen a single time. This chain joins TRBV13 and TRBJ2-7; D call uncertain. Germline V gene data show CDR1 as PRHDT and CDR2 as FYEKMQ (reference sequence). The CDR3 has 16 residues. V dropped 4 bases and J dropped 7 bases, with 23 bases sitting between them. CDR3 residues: CASSSTPWRRSVEQYF. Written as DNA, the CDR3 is TGTGCCAGCAGCTCCACTCCTTGGCGGCGTTCAGTGGAGCAGTACTTC.

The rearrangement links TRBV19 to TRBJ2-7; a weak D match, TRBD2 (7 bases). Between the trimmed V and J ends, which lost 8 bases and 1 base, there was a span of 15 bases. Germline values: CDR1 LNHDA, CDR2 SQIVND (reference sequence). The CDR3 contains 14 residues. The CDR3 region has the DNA TGTGCCAGTTCTCACCGGGGGGCGTCCTACGAGCAGTACTTC. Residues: CASSHRGASYEQYF.

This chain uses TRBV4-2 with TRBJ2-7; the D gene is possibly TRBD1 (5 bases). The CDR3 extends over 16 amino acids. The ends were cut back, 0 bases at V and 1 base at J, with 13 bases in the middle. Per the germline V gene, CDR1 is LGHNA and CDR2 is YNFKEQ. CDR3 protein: CASSQDSGARSYEQYF. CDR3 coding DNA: TGTGCCAGCAGCCAAGATAGTGGGGCTAGATCCTACGAGCAGTACTTC.

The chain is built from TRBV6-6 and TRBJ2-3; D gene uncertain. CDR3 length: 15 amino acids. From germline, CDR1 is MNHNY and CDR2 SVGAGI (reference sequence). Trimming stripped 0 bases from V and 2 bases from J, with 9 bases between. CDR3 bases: TGTGCCAGCAGTTACTCGGCAGGTACCACAGATACGCAGTATTTT. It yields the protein CASSYSAGTTDTQYF.